The entry that follows covers one T cell receptor (beta chain) sequence. This specimen belongs to a study of blood T cell repertoires in COVID-19. The table came from immunoSEQ multiplex PCR; TCRdb's copy has only in-frame clones and leaves some out. The table lists around 300,000 clones, around 90% of them singletons. Trimming took 3 bases from V and 0 from J, leaving 15 bases between them. The CDR3 length is 17 residues. The germline V gene encodes CDR1 DFQATT and CDR2 SNEGSKA (reference sequence). The V call is TRBV20-1, the J call TRBJ2-6; TRBD1 might be the D (5 bases). This clonotype originated in a woman in her 30s who had recovered from COVID-19. Material for sequencing was PBMCs or T cells enriched from blood (not recorded which). DNA of the CDR3: TGCAGTGCTAGTCCTAGGGGAATCTCCTCTGGGGCCAACGTCCTGACTTTC. Its translation: CSASPRGISSGANVLTF.